A selection of T cell receptor beta chains follows, all from one sample in a study of cytomegalovirus exposure and HLA in healthy donors. Clones were read by immunoSEQ multiplex PCR, and TCRdb kept only the in-frame ones, dropping some. The sample consists of 150,000 to 200,000 clones, approximately 80% of them appearing once. Sequencing was performed on PBMCs. The receptors here all came from a male donor in good health and CMV-seropositive. The CDR3 runs from the conserved cysteine through the conserved F or W. Fields, in order: clone size, V gene, D gene, J gene, CDR3 protein, CDR3 DNA. D genes are given only for firm matches. Expanded clones get a size class; other rows say once, few or many, or leave the size out.

size: .; V: TRBV5-1; D: .; J: TRBJ1-1; CDR3: CASSLAGGRDIDVKFFF; DNA: TGCGCCAGCAGCTTGGCGGGCGGTCGGGACATAGATGTAAAGTTTTTCTTT
size: .; V: TRBV30; D: .; J: TRBJ1-1; CDR3: CASEADRDTEAFF; DNA: TGTGCCTCGGAGGCTGACCGGGACACTGAAGCTTTCTTT
size: .; V: TRBV6-1; D: .; J: TRBJ1-6; CDR3: CASSPGRPEASPLHF; DNA: TGTGCCAGCAGCCCGGGGAGACCTGAGGCTTCACCCCTCCACTTT
size: few; V: TRBV7-2; D: .; J: TRBJ1-5; CDR3: CASSFSGQPQHF; DNA: TGTGCCAGCAGCTTCTCAGGGCAGCCCCAGCATTTT
size: .; V: TRBV11-1; D: TRBD1; J: TRBJ2-5; CDR3: CASSTDREWETQYF; DNA: TGTGCCAGCAGCACAGACAGGGAATGGGAGACCCAGTACTTC
size: .; V: TRBV7-9; D: .; J: TRBJ2-2; CDR3: CASSLIRSGELFF; DNA: TGTGCCAGCAGCCTTATCAGGTCGGGGGAGCTGTTTTTT
size: few; V: TRBV7-3; D: .; J: TRBJ2-3; CDR3: CASSSRVPDTQYF; DNA: TGTGCCAGCAGCTCCAGGGTCCCAGATACGCAGTATTTT
size: .; V: TRBV6-5; D: .; J: TRBJ2-3; CDR3: CASSYSDFVGTDTQYF; DNA: TGTGCCAGCAGTTACTCGGACTTTGTGGGCACAGATACGCAGTATTTT
size: .; V: TRBV5-1; D: .; J: TRBJ2-7; CDR3: CASSPGGQPNYEQYF; DNA: TGCGCCAGCAGCCCCGGGGGTCAGCCGAACTACGAGCAGTACTTC
size: few; V: TRBV6-5; D: TRBD2; J: TRBJ2-3; CDR3: CASTTSGGAHSTQYF; DNA: TGTGCCAGCACTACTAGCGGGGGGGCCCATAGTACGCAGTATTTT
size: .; V: TRBV5-1; D: .; J: TRBJ2-3; CDR3: CASRGATDTQYF; DNA: TGCGCCAGCAGGGGGGCAACAGATACGCAGTATTTT
size: .; V: TRBV5-5; D: TRBD2; J: TRBJ2-3; CDR3: CASEGRGDRTDTQYF; DNA: TGTGCCAGCGAGGGGCGGGGGGACCGCACAGATACGCAGTATTTT
size: .; V: TRBV30; D: .; J: TRBJ1-1; CDR3: CAWRGSGEAFF; DNA: TGTGCCTGGAGGGGATCGGGAGAAGCTTTCTTT